A selection of T cell receptor beta chains follows, all from one sample in a study of CD4 T cells in relation to SARS-CoV-2 and coronaviruses. Data came from immunoSEQ multiplex PCR; TCRdb stores just in-frame clones and leaves some out. The table lists about 55,000 clones, 80% to 90% of them singletons. The sample was memory CD4+ T cells from PBMCs. The receptor source for this set is a human donor in good health. CDR3s include the opening cysteine and the closing phenylalanine or tryptophan. A D gene is named only where the DNA matches it firmly. Only some rows state a clone size, as once, few, many or a class for expanded clones.

D: TRBD2
J: TRBJ2-3
size: NA
V: TRBV6-6
CDR3: CASSYSISGTTDTQYF
DNA: TGTGCCAGCAGTTACTCGATTAGCGGGACCACAGATACGCAGTATTTT

D: NA
J: TRBJ2-1
size: NA
V: TRBV7-6
CDR3: CASSLEPISYNEQFF
DNA: TGTGCCAGCAGCTTAGAGCCCATCTCCTACAATGAGCAGTTCTTC

D: TRBD1
J: TRBJ2-5
size: NA
V: TRBV5-5
CDR3: CASSQGQGAWGGQETQYF
DNA: TGTGCCAGCAGCCAGGGACAGGGGGCTTGGGGGGGCCAAGAGACCCAGTACTTC

D: NA
J: TRBJ2-5
size: NA
V: TRBV28
CDR3: CASKEGGETQYF
DNA: TGTGCCAGCAAAGAGGGTGGCGAGACCCAGTACTTC

D: NA
J: TRBJ2-7
size: once
V: TRBV28
CDR3: CASSAGGACYEQYF
DNA: TGTGCCAGCAGTGCCGGGGGCGCTTGCTACGAGCAGTACTTC

D: TRBD2
J: TRBJ2-7
size: NA
V: TRBV27
CDR3: CASSTSERVSYEQYF
DNA: TGTGCCAGCAGTACTAGCGAGCGGGTCTCCTACGAGCAGTACTTC

D: NA
J: TRBJ1-1
size: NA
V: TRBV2
CDR3: CASSVGVNTEAFF
DNA: TGTGCCAGCAGTGTTGGAGTGAACACTGAAGCTTTCTTT

D: NA
J: TRBJ1-5
size: NA
V: TRBV27
CDR3: CASSFQGDQPQHF
DNA: TGTGCCAGCAGTTTTCAAGGGGATCAGCCCCAGCATTTT

D: NA
J: TRBJ1-5
size: NA
V: TRBV28
CDR3: CASRLPVGGQPQHF
DNA: TGTGCCAGCAGGCTTCCGGTGGGGGGTCAGCCCCAGCATTTT

D: NA
J: TRBJ2-3
size: NA
V: TRBV5-4
CDR3: CASSGWDTQYF
DNA: TGTGCCAGCAGCGGGTGGGATACGCAGTATTTT

D: NA
J: TRBJ2-1
size: NA
V: TRBV29-1
CDR3: CSALSREQFF
DNA: TGCAGCGCACTTAGTCGTGAGCAGTTCTTC

D: TRBD1
J: TRBJ2-7
size: few
V: TRBV6-1
CDR3: CASSETLGDRRSYEQYF
DNA: TGTGCCAGCAGTGAAACCCTTGGGGACAGACGGTCCTACGAGCAGTACTTC

D: TRBD2
J: TRBJ2-3
size: once
V: TRBV19
CDR3: CASSNPRGSGRTKMSPTQYF
DNA: TGTGCCAGTAGTAACCCGCGTGGAAGCGGGAGGACAAAAATGTCTCCTACGCAGTATTTT

D: NA
J: TRBJ1-1
size: NA
V: TRBV6-5
CDR3: CASSTTGRSDTEAFF
DNA: TGTGCCAGCAGTACAACGGGACGATCGGACACTGAAGCTTTCTTT

D: TRBD1
J: TRBJ1-3
size: few
V: TRBV9
CDR3: CASSTQTGGGGNTIYF
DNA: TGTGCCAGCAGCACACAAACAGGGGGCGGTGGAAACACCATATATTTT

D: NA
J: TRBJ2-7
size: NA
V: TRBV28
CDR3: CASSLRAGSHEQYF
DNA: TGTGCCAGCAGCCTCCGAGCAGGTAGCCACGAGCAGTACTTC

D: TRBD1
J: TRBJ1-2
size: NA
V: TRBV5-1
CDR3: CASSSGQGPGGYTF
DNA: TGCGCCAGCAGCTCTGGACAGGGGCCGGGAGGCTACACCTTC

D: TRBD1
J: TRBJ2-5
size: NA
V: TRBV5-1
CDR3: CASINSPDRVGETQYF
DNA: TGCGCCAGCATCAACTCCCCGGACAGGGTGGGAGAGACCCAGTACTTC

D: NA
J: TRBJ2-5
size: NA
V: TRBV28
CDR3: CASSSGLVQTQYF
DNA: TGTGCCAGCAGTTCAGGGTTAGTACAGACCCAGTACTTC

D: NA
J: TRBJ1-1
size: once
V: TRBV7-8
CDR3: CASSLDMGVTEAFF
DNA: TGTGCCAGCAGCTTAGATATGGGGGTCACTGAAGCTTTCTTT

D: NA
J: TRBJ1-5
size: NA
V: TRBV2
CDR3: CASTLDRTYNQPQHF
DNA: TGTGCCAGCACCTTAGACAGGACCTACAATCAGCCCCAGCATTTT

D: TRBD1
J: TRBJ2-1
size: few
V: TRBV5-6
CDR3: CASSLANRGYEQFF
DNA: TGTGCCAGCAGCTTGGCCAACAGGGGCTATGAGCAGTTCTTC

D: NA
J: TRBJ2-1
size: few
V: TRBV7-3
CDR3: CASSWTADNEQFF
DNA: TGTGCCAGCAGCTGGACAGCCGACAATGAGCAGTTCTTC

D: TRBD1
J: TRBJ2-7
size: NA
V: TRBV3-1/TRBV3-2
CDR3: CASSQEPGQGPYEQYF
DNA: TGTGCCAGCAGCCAAGAACCGGGACAGGGGCCCTACGAGCAGTACTTC

D: TRBD2
J: TRBJ2-5
size: NA
V: TRBV5-1
CDR3: CASSGLAGETQYF
DNA: TGCGCCAGCAGCGGACTAGCGGGAGAGACCCAGTACTTC

D: TRBD2
J: TRBJ2-5
size: NA
V: TRBV11-2
CDR3: CASSISTGGETQYF
DNA: TGTGCCAGCAGCATTTCAACGGGGGGTGAGACCCAGTACTTC

D: TRBD1
J: TRBJ2-4
size: once
V: TRBV28
CDR3: CASRLGQGGTKNIQYF
DNA: TGTGCCAGCAGACTAGGACAGGGGGGTACCAAAAACATTCAGTACTTC

D: NA
J: TRBJ2-5
size: once
V: TRBV4-1
CDR3: CASRYNYRDTQETQYF
DNA: TGCGCCAGCAGATACAATTACCGGGACACTCAAGAGACCCAGTACTTC

D: NA
J: TRBJ1-1
size: NA
V: TRBV6-5
CDR3: CASSYSWENTEAFF
DNA: TGTGCCAGCAGTTACTCTTGGGAGAACACTGAAGCTTTCTTT

D: NA
J: TRBJ2-3
size: once
V: TRBV7-8
CDR3: CASSFQRITTDTQYF
DNA: TGTGCCAGCAGCTTTCAACGCATAACAACAGATACGCAGTATTTT

D: TRBD2
J: TRBJ2-5
size: NA
V: TRBV5-1
CDR3: CASSSGMQETQYF
DNA: TGCGCCAGCAGCAGCGGGATGCAAGAGACCCAGTACTTC

D: NA
J: TRBJ2-5
size: once
V: TRBV7-2
CDR3: CASSLHREETQYF
DNA: TGTGCCAGCAGCTTACACAGGGAAGAGACCCAGTACTTC

D: TRBD1
J: TRBJ2-7
size: NA
V: TRBV6-5
CDR3: CASSYNRGPYEQYF
DNA: TGTGCCAGCAGTTACAACAGGGGACCCTACGAGCAGTACTTC

D: NA
J: TRBJ1-6
size: NA
V: TRBV30
CDR3: CAWLPGPYNSPLHF
DNA: TGTGCCTGGCTCCCGGGACCTTATAATTCACCCCTCCACTTT

D: NA
J: TRBJ1-2
size: NA
V: TRBV7-9
CDR3: CASSLAGTYGYTF
DNA: TGTGCCAGCAGCTTAGCGGGGACCTATGGCTACACCTTC

D: NA
J: TRBJ2-3
size: once
V: TRBV12-3/TRBV12-4
CDR3: CASSFEGGDTQYF
DNA: TGTGCCAGCAGTTTCGAGGGGGGCGATACGCAGTATTTT

D: NA
J: TRBJ1-5
size: NA
V: TRBV24-1
CDR3: CATSDFGVPQPQHF
DNA: TGTGCCACCAGTGATTTTGGGGTTCCTCAGCCCCAGCATTTT

D: NA
J: TRBJ1-5
size: NA
V: TRBV19
CDR3: CASSIEGARGNQPQHF
DNA: TGTGCCAGTAGTATAGAGGGGGCGCGCGGCAATCAGCCCCAGCATTTT

D: TRBD1
J: TRBJ2-7
size: NA
V: TRBV27
CDR3: CASGNRGTGDYEQYF
DNA: TGTGCCAGCGGGAATCGCGGGACAGGGGACTACGAGCAGTACTTC

D: TRBD2
J: TRBJ2-5
size: once
V: TRBV19
CDR3: CASSIGSSGRGETQYF
DNA: TGTGCCAGTAGTATAGGGTCTAGCGGGAGAGGTGAGACCCAGTACTTC

D: NA
J: TRBJ2-3
size: once
V: TRBV9
CDR3: CASSVGREISIGTDTQYF
DNA: TGTGCCAGCAGCGTAGGCAGGGAAATATCCATCGGCACAGATACGCAGTATTTT

D: NA
J: TRBJ1-2
size: NA
V: TRBV18
CDR3: CASSPPGNPYGYTF
DNA: TGTGCCAGCTCCCCTCCGGGCAACCCCTATGGCTACACCTTC

D: TRBD2
J: TRBJ2-1
size: NA
V: TRBV3-1/TRBV3-2
CDR3: CASSFRLAGNEQFF
DNA: TGTGCCAGCAGCTTCCGACTAGCGGGAAATGAGCAGTTCTTC

D: NA
J: TRBJ2-4
size: NA
V: TRBV25-1
CDR3: CASSESRAKNIQYF
DNA: TGTGCCAGCAGTGAAAGCAGGGCCAAAAACATTCAGTACTTC

D: NA
J: TRBJ2-2
size: NA
V: TRBV18
CDR3: CASSPSQRNTGELFF
DNA: TGTGCCAGCTCACCGTCCCAGAGAAACACCGGGGAGCTGTTTTTT

D: TRBD2
J: TRBJ2-1
size: NA
V: TRBV7-3
CDR3: CASSPKGGTRGGNEQFF
DNA: TGTGCCAGCAGTCCAAAGGGGGGGACTAGAGGGGGCAATGAGCAGTTCTTC

D: TRBD1
J: TRBJ1-2
size: NA
V: TRBV30
CDR3: CAWSYGGNRGNYGYTF
DNA: TGTGCCTGGAGCTATGGGGGTAACAGGGGGAATTATGGCTACACCTTC

D: NA
J: TRBJ1-6
size: NA
V: TRBV6-5
CDR3: CASSYGGASASPLHF
DNA: TGTGCCAGCAGTTATGGGGGGGCCAGTGCTTCACCCCTCCACTTT

D: NA
J: TRBJ2-3
size: NA
V: TRBV10-2
CDR3: CASSDPTRGGPRDTQYF
DNA: TGCGCCAGCAGTGATCCGACGAGAGGAGGGCCACGGGATACGCAGTATTTT

D: NA
J: TRBJ2-2
size: NA
V: TRBV9
CDR3: CASSVQSTNTGELFF
DNA: TGTGCCAGCAGCGTACAAAGTACGAACACCGGGGAGCTGTTTTTT

D: NA
J: TRBJ2-7
size: once
V: TRBV20-1
CDR3: CSADESEQYF
DNA: TGCAGTGCGGATGAAAGCGAGCAGTACTTC

D: NA
J: TRBJ1-1
size: NA
V: TRBV5-5
CDR3: CASSLDPERMGTEAFF
DNA: TGTGCCAGCAGCTTAGATCCCGAGAGGATGGGTACTGAAGCTTTCTTT

D: TRBD2
J: TRBJ2-1
size: NA
V: TRBV11-3
CDR3: CASSLDLAGGFQFF
DNA: TGTGCCAGCAGCTTAGATCTCGCGGGAGGCTTCCAGTTCTTC

D: TRBD1
J: TRBJ2-2
size: NA
V: TRBV7-3
CDR3: CASSNDRDRDTGELFF
DNA: TGTGCCAGCAGTAACGACAGGGATCGGGACACCGGGGAGCTGTTTTTT

D: NA
J: TRBJ2-4
size: NA
V: TRBV19
CDR3: CASGQYEAKNIQYF
DNA: TGTGCCAGTGGACAGTACGAAGCCAAAAACATTCAGTACTTC

D: NA
J: TRBJ2-7
size: NA
V: TRBV2
CDR3: CASSAQGRGPYEQYF
DNA: TGTGCCAGCAGTGCCCAGGGAAGGGGACCCTACGAGCAGTACTTC

D: NA
J: TRBJ2-2
size: NA
V: TRBV12-5
CDR3: CASGLSSGTGELFF
DNA: TGTGCTAGTGGTTTGAGTTCTGGAACCGGGGAGCTGTTTTTT

D: NA
J: TRBJ1-1
size: NA
V: TRBV2
CDR3: CASRKQKQDRAILHTEAFF
DNA: TGTGCCAGCAGGAAACAGAAACAGGATCGGGCAATTCTTCACACTGAAGCTTTCTTT

D: NA
J: TRBJ2-1
size: NA
V: TRBV6-4
CDR3: CASSGGLLSGDEQFF
DNA: TGTGCCAGCAGCGGCGGACTATTAAGTGGGGATGAGCAGTTCTTC